Below, one T cell receptor beta chain is given with its context. The CDR3 consists of 13 residues. The V gene's germline CDR1 is SQVTM and CDR2 ANQGSEA. With 7 bases clipped from V and 7 bases from J, the junction kept 8 bases outside the gene matches. This entry belongs to a study of identical twins. TCRdb re-analysed the 5' RACE reads in MiXCR, keeping a single row per CDR3 protein. The sample shows 200,000 or so distinct CDR3 sequences, more than 15% of them seen only once. These records were also assigned to another study, of T cells expressing NK-cell markers.

The gene calls are TRBV29-1 and TRBJ2-1; 9 bases map to TRBD2. What was sequenced was CD8+ T cells sorted from blood. The sequence was obtained from a woman younger than 35 in good health. This chain's CDR3 is CSAGGGRGNEQFF. The CDR3 bases are TGCAGCGCCGGGGGCGGGAGGGGGAATGAGCAGTTCTTC.